This TCR beta chain was captured in a study of T cell clonality in common variable immunodeficiency. This clone occurred many times. The read ends 3 residues early relative to the CDR3; the germline J gene fills the gap. The data were produced by immunoSEQ multiplex PCR, yet TCRdb's version contains in-frame clones alone and is incomplete. This sample shows 60,000 to 75,000 clones and no singletons; approximately 1.6% rests with the ten largest. Looked up from germline, CDR1 is SGHNT and CDR2 is YYREEE (reference sequence). V lost 3 bases, J lost 0 bases, and 2 bases stayed unmatched. The length of the CDR3 is 16 residues.

The rearrangement links TRBV5-4 to TRBJ2-5, with 13 nucleotides matching TRBD2. Material for sequencing was peripheral blood mononuclear cells. This receptor was obtained from a person aged 18 to 70 in good health. CDR3 region: CASSSTSGRYQETQYF. CDR3 DNA (partial): TGTGCCAGCAGCTCGACTAGCGGGAGGTACCAAGAGACC.